The next 23 T cell receptor beta chains were all read from a single sample in a study of T-cell reconstitution after alpha-beta-depleted transplantation in children. Unique molecular identifiers tagged the TCRbeta library. One entry per CDR3 protein, called by TCRdb with MiXCR from the PCR reads. The data contain 400,000 to 500,000 distinct CDR3 sequences, roughly 10% of them singletons. Specimen: PBMCs from the stem cell graft donor, collected from the stem cell graft. The receptor source for this set is a human donor who donated a stem cell graft to a child with acute myeloid leukemia.

This chain joins TRBV7-2 and TRBJ2-3, with D possibly being TRBD1 or TRBD2 (6 bases each). The germline CDR1 and CDR2 sequences are SGHTA and FQGNSA. This CDR3 comprises 12 residues. The germline V and J ends were trimmed by 5 bases and 10 bases, with 13 bases remaining between them. DNA for the CDR3: TGTGCCAGCAGCCAGACAGGAGGGGCGCAGTATTTT. Translating it yields CASSQTGGAQYF.

This clonotype was picked up a small number of times. The V call is TRBV7-2, the J call TRBJ2-1; 8 bases line up with TRBD2. The ends lost 2 bases at V and 2 bases at J; junction bases unmatched: 2. Germline lookup yields CDR1 SGHTA and CDR2 FQGNSA. CDR3 length: 15 amino acids. The CDR3 is CASSLSAGAYNEQFF. The CDR3 DNA follows: TGTGCCAGCAGCTTATCAGCGGGAGCCTACAATGAGCAGTTCTTC.

This clonotype turned up a few times. The V call is TRBV5-1, the J call TRBJ2-3; unclear D gene. Looked up from germline, CDR1 is SGHRS and CDR2 is YFSETQ. The CDR3 has 16 amino acids. The ends were cut back, 0 bases at V and 2 bases at J, with 13 bases in the middle. The CDR3 region is CASSLGVSSDTDTQYF. CDR3 nucleotide sequence: TGCGCCAGCAGCTTGGGGGTCAGCTCGGACACAGATACGCAGTATTTT.

The V call is TRBV29-1, the J call TRBJ2-3, with TRBD2 as a possible D gene (6 bases). Trimming stripped 3 bases from V and 3 bases from J, with 16 bases between. Germline CDR1 is SQVTM and CDR2 is ANQGSEA. The CDR3 sequence is 15 residues long. The CDR3 nucleotides are TGCAGCGTTGATCGCGGGAAGGGGAATACAGATACGCAGTATTTT. As protein: CSVDRGKGNTDTQYF.

This clonotype was detected ten times or more. J is TRBJ1-5 and V is TRBV5-5; D gene unclear. Germline V gives CDR1 SGHKS, CDR2 YYEKEE (reference sequence). Trimming pared 0 bases from V and 7 bases from J, leaving 8 bases between. The CDR3 runs to 13 residues. Here the CDR3 DNA reads TGTGCCAGCAGCTTGGAAGTGGGGCAGCCCCAGCATTTT. The encoded protein is CASSLEVGQPQHF.

This chain uses TRBV5-1 with TRBJ2-2, with D perhaps matching TRBD1 (5 bases). CDR3 length: 15 amino acids. Germline V gene lookup returns CDR1 SGHRS and CDR2 YFSETQ. The V and J ends lost 4 bases and 0 bases respectively, with 10 bases between them. The CDR3 loop is CASSQTAANTGELFF. The DNA for the CDR3 is TGCGCCAGCAGCCAGACAGCCGCGAACACCGGGGAGCTGTTTTTT. Filled out from reference TRBV5-1 and TRBJ2-2, the complete variable domain reads KAGVTQTPRYLIKTRGQQVTLSCSPISGHRSVSWYQQTPGQGLQFLFEYFSETQRNKGNFPGRFSGRQFSNSRSEMNVSTLELGDSALYLCASSQTAANTGELFFGEGSRLTVL.

The rearrangement links TRBV27 to TRBJ2-7; the D call may be TRBD1 or TRBD2 (5 bases each). Germline-derived CDR1 and CDR2 are MNHEY and SMNVEV (reference sequence). CDR3 size: 15 residues. Trimming shortened V by 6 bases and J by 0 bases, and 15 bases separated the two germline ends. The CDR3 DNA reads TGTGCCAGCAGGGAGAGGGGCGGCGGCTCCTACGAGCAGTACGTC. This gives the protein CASRERGGGSYEQYV.

This clonotype was counted many times. V gene TRBV10-2 combines with J gene TRBJ1-1; tentatively, D is TRBD1 (6 bases). CDR3 length equals 16 residues. V was clipped by 3 bases and J by 5 bases, with 19 bases between them. Germline values: CDR1 WSHSY, CDR2 SAAADI. CDR3 nucleotides: TGCGCCAGCAGTGAAATCAAACAGGGAAGACGGACTGAAGCTTTCTTT. It translates to CASSEIKQGRRTEAFF.

This clonotype has a handful of counts. J is TRBJ2-2 and V is TRBV20-1; 12 bases agree with TRBD2. The CDR3 spans 13 residues. Trimming removed 7 bases from V and 4 bases from J; junction bases left unmatched: 1. Germline V gene data show CDR1 as DFQATT and CDR2 as SNEGSKA (reference sequence). The CDR3 DNA reads as TGCAGTGGACTAGCGGGAGCCACCGGGGAGCTGTTTTTT. It translates to CSGLAGATGELFF.

This chain joins TRBV5-1 and TRBJ2-5; 7 bases map to TRBD1. Germline values: CDR1 SGHRS, CDR2 YFSETQ. Unmatched junction bases numbered 11, after V lost 7 bases and J lost 2 bases. The CDR3 totals 15 residues. For the CDR3, the DNA is TGCGCCAGCGCACGACAGGGTAGAGGGCAAGAGACCCAGTACTTC. It codes for CASARQGRGQETQYF.

This clonotype was seen many times. The rearrangement uses TRBV9 and TRBJ2-3; the D is unclear. This CDR3 has 12 residues. CDR1 and CDR2 from the germline V gene are SGDLS and YYNGEE. Trimming left V 1 base short and J 6 bases short, with 6 bases between. The CDR3 here is CASSVYPDTQYF. CDR3 bases: TGTGCCAGCAGCGTATATCCTGATACGCAGTATTTT.

Regarding this clonotype: One end of the junction does not line up with germline, which may come from a read error. The V call is TRBV5-1, the J call TRBJ1-2; 7 nucleotides line up with TRBD1. The CDR3 extends over 14 amino acids. In germline, CDR1 is SGHRS, CDR2 YFSETQ. The CDR3 DNA is TGTGCCAGCAGCTCAAAAGGGGGCGCGGAAGGCTACACCTTC. Protein product: CASSSKGGAEGYTF.

This clonotype was seen more than once but under ten times. As DNA, the CDR3 is TGCGCCAGCAGCTTCGAAAGCGGGAGAAGCAATGAGCAGTTCTTC. Translating gives CASSFESGRSNEQFF. This chain connects TRBV5-1 to TRBJ2-1; 8 nucleotides agree with TRBD2. CDR1 SGHRS and CDR2 YFSETQ come from the germline V gene. CDR3 length equals 15 residues. V trimming: 2 bases; J trimming: 6 bases; junction bases outside the gene matches: 7.

Ten or more counts support this clonotype. This chain joins TRBV6-2 or TRBV6-3 and TRBJ2-1; D call uncertain. This CDR3 is 12 amino acids long. Trimming left V 5 bases short and J 4 bases short, with 6 bases between. CDR1 is MNHEY, CDR2 SVGEGT, per germline. CDR3 loop: CASSQTYNEQFF. CDR3 bases: TGTGCCAGCAGTCAAACTTACAATGAGCAGTTCTTC.

This clonotype was seen a handful of times. This chain links TRBV3-1 with TRBJ2-3, with 11 nucleotides matching TRBD2. Germline CDR1 and CDR2: LGHDT and YNNKEL (reference sequence). The V and J ends lost 0 bases and 2 bases, in that order; junction bases with no gene match: 4. The CDR3 is 17 residues long. CDR3 amino acids: CASSQETSGAYTDTQYF. In DNA, the CDR3 is TGTGCCAGCAGCCAAGAGACTAGCGGGGCATACACAGATACGCAGTATTTT.

This clonotype was detected only a few times. The V call is TRBV5-5, the J call TRBJ2-7, with no clear D. This CDR3 contains 12 residues. Trimming left V 0 bases short and J 6 bases short, with 7 bases between. Germline V CDR1 and CDR2: SGHKS, YYEKEE (reference sequence). CDR3 DNA sequence: TGTGCCAGCAGCTTGGGTCTGGGCGAGCAGTACGTC. Residues: CASSLGLGEQYV.

This clonotype showed up many times. This chain uses TRBV4-3 with TRBJ2-3; 8 bases match TRBD2. There are 17 residues in the CDR3. Trimming at V came to 0 bases and at J to 9 bases, leaving 14 bases not matched to a gene. The germline CDR1 and CDR2 sequences are LGHNA and YSLEER. As DNA, the CDR3 is TGCGCCAGCAGCCAAGAAGCGGCGGGAGGTTTTCTCCGGACGCAGTATTTT. Amino acid sequence: CASSQEAAGGFLRTQYF.

This chain connects TRBV7-2 to TRBJ1-1; possibly TRBD1 for D (6 bases). The CDR3 length is 15 residues. Trimming cost V 0 bases and J 5 bases, with 13 bases left between them. Germline V gene lookup returns CDR1 SGHTA and CDR2 FQGNSA. The chain's CDR3 is CASSLATGRVTEAFF. The CDR3, as DNA: TGTGCCAGCAGCTTAGCCACAGGGCGGGTAACTGAAGCTTTCTTT. The variable domain in full, with the rest retrieved from reference TRBV7-2 and TRBJ1-1, is GAGVSQSPSNKVTEKGKDVELRCDPISGHTALYWYRQSLGQGLEFLIYFQGNSAPDKSGLPSDRFSAERTGGSVSTLTIQRTQQEDSAVYLCASSLATGRVTEAFFGQGTRLTVV.

This clonotype was counted at least ten times. The rearrangement uses TRBV20-1 and TRBJ2-1; 13 nucleotides match TRBD2. Germline CDR1 reads DFQATT; CDR2 reads SNEGSKA (reference sequence). The CDR3 covers 15 residues. The V segment lost 3 bases and the J segment 9 bases; nucleotides outside the gene matches: 8. CDR3 bases: TGCAGTGCTAGGCACACACTAGCGGGAGGGGGTGAGCAGTTCTTC. Protein: CSARHTLAGGGEQFF.

The sample holds a few counts of this clonotype. The chain is built from TRBV20-1 and TRBJ2-3, with TRBD2 identical over 8 bases. Losses at the gene ends were 2 bases for V and 2 bases for J; bases not matched to a gene: 3. There are 14 residues in the CDR3. CDR1 DFQATT and CDR2 SNEGSKA come from the germline V gene (reference sequence). This CDR3 is CSARPSGFTDTQYF. CDR3 sequence (DNA): TGCAGTGCTAGACCTAGCGGGTTCACAGATACGCAGTATTTT.

The V gene is TRBV6-2 or TRBV6-3, the J gene TRBJ2-5; D remains unclear. This CDR3 is 12 amino acids long. Trimming cost V 7 bases and J 0 bases, with 6 bases left between them. Per germline, CDR1 MNHEY and CDR2 SVGEGT. CDR3 DNA sequence: TGTGCCAGCACCCAGTACCAAGAGACCCAGTACTTC. This encodes CASTQYQETQYF.

This clonotype turned up a few times. This chain links TRBV5-1 with TRBJ2-5, with 12 bases lining up with TRBD1. This CDR3 spans 17 amino acids. After removal of 6 bases from V and 0 bases from J, the junction contained 9 bases not matched to a gene. Per the germline V gene, CDR1 is SGHRS and CDR2 is YFSETQ. In DNA, the CDR3 is TGCGCCAGCACCACGGGGGGGACAGGGGGCAACCAAGAGACCCAGTACTTC. Its protein is CASTTGGTGGNQETQYF. Full variable domain (remainder filled in from reference TRBV5-1 and TRBJ2-5): KAGVTQTPRYLIKTRGQQVTLSCSPISGHRSVSWYQQTPGQGLQFLFEYFSETQRNKGNFPGRFSGRQFSNSRSEMNVSTLELGDSALYLCASTTGGTGGNQETQYFGPGTRLLVL.

This clonotype was seen more than once but under ten times. The V gene is TRBV20-1, the J gene TRBJ1-1; D might be TRBD1 (6 bases). The CDR3 length is 12 residues. CDR1 and CDR2 from the germline V gene are DFQATT and SNEGSKA (reference sequence). Between the trimmed V and J ends, which lost 0 bases and 7 bases, there was a span of 9 bases. The CDR3 here is CSARDDRFEAFF. CDR3 coding DNA: TGCAGTGCTAGAGACGACAGGTTTGAAGCTTTCTTT.